The 23 T cell receptor beta chains reported below all come from one sample, sequenced in a study of T cells after somatic rescue of genetic block (dated by TCRdb to about 2020). The library came from the immunoSEQ multiplex PCR assay. What TCRdb holds here is the immuneACCESS table cut down to in-frame rearrangements. Part of the clones is not present; checked against another copy, under half of the missing clones reflect an unresolved V gene, and the others are unexplained. This sample gives 50,000 to 60,000 clones in total; 95% to 96% of them show up just once. The ten largest clones add up to under 0.095% of the sample. The sample comprised peripheral blood mononuclear cells (PBMCs). The source of these receptors is a child under two years old.

The chain employs TRBV21-1 and TRBJ1-5; no check of the table's D call, TRBD1, against the DNA was made. TRBV21-1 is given as a pseudogene. This CDR3 region has 14 residues. The CDR3 loop is CASSKDRGNQPQHF. The CDR3 nucleotides read TGTGCCAGCAGCAAAGACAGGGGCAATCAGCCCCAGCATTTT.

The rearrangement joins TRBV6-5 to TRBJ1-5, with D possibly TRBD1 on 5 matching bases. CDR1 MNHEY and CDR2 SVGAGI come from the germline V gene. Trimming left V 4 bases short and J 1 base short, with 5 bases between. The CDR3 has 13 amino acids. CDR3 protein: CASSWDSNQPQHF. The CDR3 coding sequence is TGTGCCAGCAGTTGGGACAGCAATCAGCCCCAGCATTTT.

The genes are TRBV27 and TRBJ2-7, with 7 bases fitting TRBD2. The junction had 19 bases not matched to a gene; V was cut back by 6 bases and J by 2 bases. Germline lookup yields CDR1 MNHEY and CDR2 SMNVEV (reference sequence). This CDR3 spans 18 amino acids. CDR3 region: CASRPLGLLAQITYEQYF. The CDR3 DNA follows: TGTGCCAGCAGGCCCCTCGGGTTACTAGCGCAAATCACCTACGAGCAGTACTTC.

The rearrangement links TRBV30 to TRBJ2-7; the match to TRBD1 covers 8 bases. CDR1 and CDR2 (germline): GTSNPN, SVGIG (reference sequence). V lost 6 bases and J lost 2; bases outside the gene matches: 6. This CDR3 has 13 residues. In DNA, the CDR3 is TGTGCCTGTTCGACAGGGGCTCCCTACGAGCAGTACTTC. Translation gives CACSTGAPYEQYF. Supplemented by reference TRBV30 and TRBJ2-7, the full variable domain reads SQTIHQWPATLVQPVGSPLSLECTVEGTSNPNLYWYRQAAGRGLQLLFYSVGIGQISSEVPQNLSASRPQDRQFILSSKKLLLSDSGFYLCACSTGAPYEQYFGPGTRLTVT.

This sequence joins TRBV5-4 and TRBJ2-3; TRBD1 matches at 9 bases. V lost 3 bases and J lost 1; bases outside the gene matches: 0. The CDR3 is made up of 14 amino acids. The germline V gene has CDR1 SGHNT and CDR2 YYREEE (reference sequence). DNA for the CDR3: TGTGCCAGCAGCTGGACAGGGGGCACAGATACGCAGTATTTT. As protein: CASSWTGGTDTQYF.

V is TRBV5-1 and J is TRBJ2-5; TRBD1 agrees at 7 bases. The CDR3 sequence is 13 residues long. V shed 0 bases and J 4 bases; nucleotides not matched to a gene: 0. Looked up from germline, CDR1 is SGHRS and CDR2 is YFSETQ. The CDR3: CASSLDRGETQYF. The CDR3 bases are TGCGCCAGCAGCTTGGACAGGGGAGAGACCCAGTACTTC. Filled out from reference TRBV5-1 and TRBJ2-5, the complete variable domain reads KAGVTQTPRYLIKTRGQQVTLSCSPISGHRSVSWYQQTPGQGLQFLFEYFSETQRNKGNFPGRFSGRQFSNSRSEMNVSTLELGDSALYLCASSLDRGETQYFGPGTRLLVL.

This clone was observed a handful of times. This rearrangement joins TRBV2 to TRBJ2-7; the match to TRBD2 covers 14 bases. Germline values: CDR1 SNHLY, CDR2 FYNNEI. The CDR3 sequence is 16 residues long. V gave up 4 bases and J gave up 3 bases; unmatched junction bases: 5. The DNA for the CDR3 is TGTGCCAGCAGTGGGACTAGCGGGAGGTCAGGCTACGAGCAGTACTTC. Residues: CASSGTSGRSGYEQYF.

The chain employs TRBV5-1 and TRBJ1-1; D is undetermined. The CDR3 runs 14 residues. From germline, CDR1 is SGHRS and CDR2 YFSETQ. Trimming cost V 4 bases and J 2 bases, with 12 bases left between them. In nucleotides, the CDR3 is TGCGCCAGCAGCCTGAACCCCATAAACACTGAAGCTTTCTTT. Amino acid sequence: CASSLNPINTEAFF.

The chain joins TRBV15 to TRBJ2-7; 7 nucleotides match TRBD2. The CDR3 is 15 residues long. V was pared by 3 bases and J by 0 bases, with 5 bases of the junction left unmatched. Per the germline V gene, CDR1 is LNHNV and CDR2 is YYDKDF (reference sequence). The CDR3 is CATSRDSGLSYEQYF. The CDR3 region has the DNA TGTGCCACCAGCAGGGATAGCGGGCTCTCCTACGAGCAGTACTTC.

The chain carries TRBV28 and TRBJ2-5, with a possible D match to TRBD1 (5 bases). Germline CDR1 is MDHEN and CDR2 is SYDVKM. CDR3 length: 12 residues. V lost 3 bases and J lost 4, with 6 bases in between. The DNA of the CDR3 is TGTGCCAGCAGTTTCCAGGGAGAGACCCAGTACTTC. Amino acid sequence: CASSFQGETQYF. The whole variable domain, remainder taken from reference TRBV28 and TRBJ2-5, is DVKVTQSSRYLVKRTGEKVFLECVQDMDHENMFWYRQDPGLGLRLIYFSYDVKMKEKGDIPEGYSVSREKKERFSLILESASTNQTSMYLCASSFQGETQYFGPGTRLLVL.

V usage is TRBV4-1 and J usage is TRBJ1-6; 12 bases line up with TRBD1. This CDR3 is built from 15 residues. The V segment lost 0 bases and the J segment 9 bases; nucleotides outside the gene matches: 0. Looked up from germline, CDR1 is MGHRA and CDR2 is YSYEKL. CDR3 protein: CASSQEGQGASPLHF. Here the CDR3 DNA reads TGCGCCAGCAGCCAAGAGGGACAGGGGGCTTCACCCCTCCACTTT.

The V gene is TRBV4-1, the J gene TRBJ2-7; perhaps TRBD2 as D (6 bases). Germline V gives CDR1 MGHRA, CDR2 YSYEKL. The CDR3 length is 18 residues. V was shortened by 1 base and J by 7 bases, with 26 bases between the two germline ends. The CDR3 nucleotides read TGCGCCAGCAGCCAAGTTGTAGCGGTAGGGCCTTATGCCTTGGAGCAGTACTTC. Translation: CASSQVVAVGPYALEQYF.

J is TRBJ1-2 and V is TRBV5-1; D not resolved. CDR1 is SGHRS, CDR2 YFSETQ, per germline. V was cut by 2 bases and J by 0 bases, with 5 bases left in between. CDR3 length equals 13 residues. For the CDR3, the DNA is TGCGCCAGCAGCTTCGTGTCTAACTATGGCTACACCTTC. It specifies CASSFVSNYGYTF.

This clone was counted a single time. The chain couples TRBV11-3 to TRBJ2-3; 11 bases are shared with TRBD1. Trimming at V came to 5 bases and at J to 1 base, leaving 2 bases not matched to a gene. In germline, CDR1 is SGHNT, CDR2 YENEEA. CDR3 length: 15 residues. The CDR3 region has the DNA TGTGCCAGCAGCCAGGACAGGGGGCGCACAGATACGCAGTATTTT. Translating gives CASSQDRGRTDTQYF.

The chain combines TRBV6-6 with TRBJ1-4; D uncertain. V gave up 5 bases and J gave up 6 bases, with 13 bases separating them. Looked up from germline, CDR1 is MNHNY and CDR2 is SVGAGI (reference sequence). This CDR3 comprises 14 residues. The CDR3 loop reads CASSLVLTYEKLFF. The CDR3 bases are TGTGCCAGCAGTCTCGTCCTGACATATGAAAAACTGTTTTTT.

This clone appeared a single time. The rearrangement links TRBV29-1 to TRBJ2-7; a weak D match, TRBD2 (6 bases). V gave up 4 bases and J gave up 3 bases, with 10 bases separating them. From germline, CDR1 is SQVTM and CDR2 ANQGSEA. CDR3 length: 12 residues. The CDR3 sequence is CSVVRGSYEQYF. CDR3 nucleotides: TGCAGCGTTGTACGGGGGAGCTACGAGCAGTACTTC.

The chain couples TRBV11-3 to TRBJ1-1, with 8 bases lining up with TRBD1. The CDR3 is made up of 13 amino acids. The ends lost 6 bases at V and 3 bases at J; junction bases unmatched: 3. CDR1 and CDR2 from the germline V gene are SGHNT and YENEEA. In nucleotides, the CDR3 is TGTGCCAGCAGTCAGGACAGGGACACTGAAGCTTTCTTT. Protein: CASSQDRDTEAFF.

This chain joins TRBV5-6 and TRBJ2-7; a possible D gene is TRBD2 (5 bases). CDR1 and CDR2 from the germline V gene are SGHDT and YYEEEE. The CDR3 runs 15 residues. Trimming left V 2 bases short and J 2 bases short, with 14 bases between. The CDR3 bases are TGTGCCAGCAGCTTTCAAGAGACACTAGCCTACGAGCAGTACTTC. Its protein is CASSFQETLAYEQYF.

This chain links TRBV4-3 with TRBJ1-2; D perhaps matches TRBD1 (5 bases). The CDR3 loop spans 15 amino acids. V was clipped by 0 bases and J by 3 bases, with 11 bases between them. CDR1 and CDR2 (germline): LGHNA, YSLEER. CDR3 nucleotides: TGCGCCAGCAGCCAAGAGGGCAGGGTCGACTATGGCTACACCTTC. Its protein product is CASSQEGRVDYGYTF.

The chain carries TRBV15 and TRBJ2-3; D may be TRBD2 (6 bases). The CDR3 consists of 15 residues. Germline V gene sequence: CDR1 LNHNV, CDR2 YYDKDF (reference sequence). The V end lost 1 base, the J end lost 3 bases, and 11 bases lay between the germline ends. CDR3 sequence: CATSRGLAHTDTQYF. DNA for the CDR3: TGTGCCACCAGCAGAGGCCTAGCGCATACAGATACGCAGTATTTT. Using reference TRBV15 and TRBJ2-3 for the parts outside the CDR3, the full variable domain is DAMVIQNPRYQVTQFGKPVTLSCSQTLNHNVMYWYQQKSSQAPKLLFHYYDKDFNNEADTPDNFQSRRPNTSFCFLDIRSPGLGDTAMYLCATSRGLAHTDTQYFGPGTRLTVL.

This sequence joins TRBV6-5 and TRBJ1-5; tentatively, D is TRBD1 (6 bases). The CDR3 extends over 13 amino acids. Trimming removed 6 bases at V and 7 bases at J, with 13 bases between. Germline lookup yields CDR1 MNHEY and CDR2 SVGAGI. The CDR3 reads CASSSYRDQPQHF. The CDR3, as DNA: TGTGCCAGCAGCAGCTACAGGGACCAGCCCCAGCATTTT.

The J gene is TRBJ1-2, the V gene TRBV28; D gene ambiguous. The CDR3 has 13 amino acids. V shed 5 bases and J shed 2 bases, with 9 bases lying between them. In germline, CDR1 is MDHEN, CDR2 SYDVKM. The CDR3 reads CASSTGRNYGYTF. CDR3 nucleotide sequence: TGTGCCAGCAGTACCGGACGGAACTATGGCTACACCTTC.

The chain is built from TRBV11-2 and TRBJ2-3; D gene unclear. Deletions cut 4 bases from V and 0 bases from J, with 5 bases between. Germline values: CDR1 SGHAT, CDR2 FQNNGV. This CDR3 has 13 residues. The CDR3 sequence is CASSSYSTDTQYF. As DNA, the CDR3 is TGTGCCAGCAGCTCTTACAGCACAGATACGCAGTATTTT.